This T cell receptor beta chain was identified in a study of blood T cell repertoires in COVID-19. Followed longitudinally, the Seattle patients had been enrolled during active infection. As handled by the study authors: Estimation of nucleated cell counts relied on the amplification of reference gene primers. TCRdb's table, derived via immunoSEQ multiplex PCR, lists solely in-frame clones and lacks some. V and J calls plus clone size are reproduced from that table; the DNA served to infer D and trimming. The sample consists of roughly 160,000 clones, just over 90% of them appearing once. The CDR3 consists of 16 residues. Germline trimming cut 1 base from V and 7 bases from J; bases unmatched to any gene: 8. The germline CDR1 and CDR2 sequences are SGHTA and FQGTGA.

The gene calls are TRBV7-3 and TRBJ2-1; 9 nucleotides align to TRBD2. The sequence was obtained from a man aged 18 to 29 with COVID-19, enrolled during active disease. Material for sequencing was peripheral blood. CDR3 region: CASSLSLAGSRNEQFF. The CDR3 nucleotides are TGTGCCAGCAGCTTAAGCCTAGCGGGATCTAGGAATGAGCAGTTCTTC.